This T cell receptor (beta chain) was captured by sequencing in a study of blood T cell repertoires in COVID-19 (dated by TCRdb to 2018 to 2020). Regarding the complete study: Collaborator samples came from the United States, Italy and Spain and covered acute and convalescent phases of COVID-19. The repertoires were released in a freely available public database intended as a resource for research on the immune response to SARS-CoV-2. The material from the prospective study consisted of cDNA or gDNA derived from T cells, B-cell-depleted T cells, or PBMCs. Subjects who had been exposed to COVID-19, were actively infected with it, or had recovered from it provided the deeply sampled blood TCRbeta repertoires that made up the dataset. HLA class I and class II types, where available, came from metadata supplied by the sample provider rather than from assay-based typing. Sample metadata almost always included a de-identified subject ID, COVID-19 status, age in years and sex. The samples were drawn from the first 160 participants of the ongoing ImmuneRACE study and from some 1,300 subjects provided by 6 global collaborators. The study at large found these results: How much clinical and demographic metadata was included differed by source and by participant, and the metadata was provided uncurated.

Remarks on this clone: The antigen this receptor binds is unknown. No much larger clonotype is one base removed from it; base qualities were not supplied.

From the cysteine up to the phenylalanine, the CDR3 has a length of 15 residues. Only the CDR3 portion is preserved as DNA: 45 bases, with reading frame beginning at the first base. Taken from the germline V gene, the CDR1 and CDR2 loops are SGHAT and FQNNGV. V is shortened by 1 base, J by 1 base, and the region joining them spans 10 bases. The immunoSEQ Assay, a bias-controlled multiplex PCR, was used to amplify TCRbeta CDR3 regions from genomic DNA. Per the original workflow: Nucleated cell counts per sample were estimated from amplification of reference gene primers within the assay. To quantify the absolute abundance of each unique TCRbeta CDR3 rearrangement, sequence reads were collapsed and filtered. Productive Simpson clonality was computed per sample as the square root of Simpson's diversity index over productive rearrangements. TCRdb mirrors the immuneACCESS table, restricted to in-frame sequences. Some clones are absent from its copies; in checked studies, under half trace to an unresolved V gene, and the reason for the others is unknown. That table is the source of V, J and clone size, and D and trimming were worked out from the DNA. The sample table holds about 350,000 clones, of which about 87% were seen once. Together, the top ten hold 9.5% to 10% of the sample.

At one collaborating source in Seattle, patients were enrolled during active infection and were followed longitudinally through the course of disease. Whole blood was collected in K2EDTA tubes by collaborating institutions according to the institutions' own protocols. For TCRbeta analysis, collaborators shipped samples in one of three forms: frozen whole blood, isolated PBMCs, or DNA extracted from either of those sample types. This TCR came from a man under 40 with COVID-19, enrolled during active disease. The rearranged chain carries TRBV11-2 and TRBJ1-1, with an unclear D gene assignment. The sample was peripheral blood. The base sequence is TGTGCCAGCAGCTTAGTGGCAAACCGGAACACTGAAGCTTTCTTT. Its product reads: CASSLVANRNTEAFF.